Shown below are 25 T cell receptor beta chains from a single sample sequenced in a study of blood T cell repertoires in COVID-19. Clones were read by immunoSEQ multiplex PCR, and TCRdb kept only the in-frame ones, dropping some. The sample has some 120,000 clones, approximately 89% seen once. The sample comprised peripheral blood. These receptor sequences come from an older woman with acute or convalescent COVID-19.

This clone showed up just once. V gene TRBV7-2 combines with J gene TRBJ2-7, with a tentative D call TRBD2 (5 bases). Germline CDR1 and CDR2: SGHTA and FQGNSA. V lost 0 bases, J lost 3 bases, and 9 bases lay in between. The CDR3 totals 14 residues. In nucleotides, the CDR3 is TGTGCCAGCAGCTTAGCACGGGAATTCTACGAGCAGTACTTC. Amino acids: CASSLAREFYEQYF.

This chain uses TRBV3-1 (or the pseudogene TRBV3-2) with TRBJ1-4; 8 bases fit TRBD1. V was pared by 4 bases and J by 10 bases, with 8 bases of the junction left unmatched. Germline assignment: CDR1 LGHDT and CDR2 YNNKEL (reference sequence). This CDR3 has 14 amino acids. The CDR3, as DNA: TGTGCCAGCAGCCGGACAGGGCCCGGGGGAAAACTGTTTTTT. This sequence encodes CASSRTGPGGKLFF.

The chain links TRBV27 to TRBJ2-1, with 10 bases matching TRBD2. The CDR3 length is 17 residues. Germline V gene lookup returns CDR1 MNHEY and CDR2 SMNVEV (reference sequence). The V segment lost 2 bases and the J segment 6 bases; nucleotides outside the gene matches: 10. CDR3: CASSLGASSGRANEQFF. DNA of the CDR3: TGTGCCAGCAGTTTAGGAGCATCGAGCGGGAGGGCCAATGAGCAGTTCTTC.

This clone was observed once. The chain has TRBV5-1 and TRBJ1-2; D possibly corresponds to TRBD1 (6 bases). The germline V gene has CDR1 SGHRS and CDR2 YFSETQ. The CDR3 extends over 14 amino acids. V dropped 4 bases and J dropped 5 bases, with 15 bases sitting between them. DNA for the CDR3: TGCGCCAGCAGCCCCCGGACAGACTTATATGGCTACACCTTC. As protein: CASSPRTDLYGYTF.

Only one count was recorded for this clone. The chain joins TRBV5-1 to TRBJ2-1, with D perhaps TRBD2 (6 bases). With 4 bases removed from V and 6 bases from J, the gap between germline ends came to 14 bases. CDR3 length: 14 amino acids. From germline, CDR1 is SGHRS and CDR2 YFSETQ. CDR3 in amino acids: CASSRLEGTNEQFF. DNA for the CDR3: TGCGCCAGCAGCCGGCTGGAGGGAACCAATGAGCAGTTCTTC.

The chain recombines TRBV4-1 with TRBJ1-4; no clear D gene. The CDR3 contains 15 residues. V lost 1 base and J lost 5, with 11 bases in between. Per the germline V gene, CDR1 is MGHRA and CDR2 is YSYEKL. The CDR3 here is CASSQGQRENEKLFF. The CDR3 nucleotides are TGCGCCAGCAGCCAAGGGCAAAGGGAGAATGAAAAACTGTTTTTT.

This clone was seen once. Other DNA sequences in the same sample also yield this CDR3. This chain joins TRBV5-1 and TRBJ2-1; D gene uncertain. The V end was cut by 4 bases, the J end by 6 bases, with 8 bases between. The germline V gene encodes CDR1 SGHRS and CDR2 YFSETQ. This CDR3 is 12 amino acids long. CDR3 DNA sequence: TGCGCCAGCAGCCCCGCCGGCAATGAGCAGTTCTTC. Translation: CASSPAGNEQFF.

The chain employs TRBV29-1 and TRBJ2-7; TRBD1 matches 7 bases. The V gene end was trimmed by 3 bases and the J gene end by 4 bases; junction bases not matched to a gene: 0. This CDR3 comprises 11 residues. Germline CDR1 reads SQVTM; CDR2 reads ANQGSEA. Here the CDR3 DNA reads TGCAGCGTTGACAGGGGGTACGAGCAGTACTTC. This gives the protein CSVDRGYEQYF.

The genes are TRBV5-8 and TRBJ1-1; TRBD1 matches 7 bases. Trimming cost V 5 bases and J 4 bases; bases outside gene matches: 8. The CDR3 loop spans 14 amino acids. Germline CDR1 is SGHTS and CDR2 is YDEGEE. The CDR3 spells CASRLTGEVTEAFF. CDR3 in DNA: TGTGCCAGCAGATTAACAGGGGAAGTCACTGAAGCTTTCTTT.

The J gene is TRBJ1-1, the V gene TRBV2, with D unclear. Germline values: CDR1 SNHLY, CDR2 FYNNEI. Between the trimmed V and J ends, which lost 3 bases and 5 bases, there was a span of 13 bases. The CDR3 loop spans 14 amino acids. The CDR3 spells CASSEATAPTEAFF. CDR3 bases: TGTGCCAGCAGTGAGGCAACAGCACCAACTGAAGCTTTCTTT.

V usage is TRBV5-4 and J usage is TRBJ2-1; 10 positions agree with TRBD2. The germline V gene encodes CDR1 SGHNT and CDR2 YYREEE (reference sequence). CDR3 length: 15 amino acids. The trim removed 3 bases at V and 3 bases at J, leaving 3 bases unmatched. CDR3 in amino acids: CASSSLAGDYNEQFF. CDR3 sequence (DNA): TGTGCCAGCAGCTCCCTAGCGGGAGACTACAATGAGCAGTTCTTC. Looking up the rest from reference TRBV5-4 and TRBJ2-1 gives the full variable domain: ETGVTQSPTHLIKTRGQQVTLRCSSQSGHNTVSWYQQALGQGPQFIFQYYREEENGRGNFPPRFSGLQFPNYSSELNVNALELDDSALYLCASSSLAGDYNEQFFGPGTRLTVL.

J is TRBJ2-2 and V is TRBV7-9; D remains unclear. The V and J ends lost 6 bases and 7 bases respectively, with 12 bases between them. Germline V gene lookup returns CDR1 SEHNR and CDR2 FQNEAQ (reference sequence). The CDR3 length is 13 residues. CDR3 coding DNA: TGTGCCAGCAGGCTTCCAGATCACGGGGAGCTGTTTTTT. Protein product: CASRLPDHGELFF. Together with reference TRBV7-9 and TRBJ2-2, the CDR3 gives the full variable domain: DTGVSQNPRHKITKRGQNVTFRCDPISEHNRLYWYRQTLGQGPEFLTYFQNEAQLEKSRLLSDRFSAERPKGSFSTLEIQRTEQGDSAMYLCASRLPDHGELFFGEGSRLTVL.

The V gene is TRBV11-2, the J gene TRBJ2-6; no definite D call. Germline values: CDR1 SGHAT, CDR2 FQNNGV. V lost 2 bases, J lost 0 bases, and 8 bases lay in between. CDR3 length equals 16 residues. CDR3 coding DNA: TGTGCCAGCAGCTTACACTCCTCCTCTGGGGCCAACGTCCTGACTTTC. This gives the protein CASSLHSSSGANVLTF. The full variable domain, its missing parts supplied by reference TRBV11-2 and TRBJ2-6, is EAGVAQSPRYKIIEKRQSVAFWCNPISGHATLYWYQQILGQGPKLLIQFQNNGVVDDSQLPKDRFSAERLKGVDSTLKIQPAKLEDSAVYLCASSLHSSSGANVLTFGAGSRLTVL.

The V gene is TRBV19, the J gene TRBJ2-1; 7 positions agree with TRBD1. The V and J ends lost 7 bases and 0 bases, in that order; junction bases with no gene match: 12. Per the germline V gene, CDR1 is LNHDA and CDR2 is SQIVND (reference sequence). The CDR3 runs 17 residues. CDR3 DNA: TGTGCCAGTATATCCGACAGGGAGAGTTCCTCCTACAATGAGCAGTTCTTC. Residues: CASISDRESSSYNEQFF.

In DNA form, the CDR3 reads TGTGCCAGCAGAAGGAGCTCCTATAATTCACCCCTCCACTTT. Translated: CASRRSSYNSPLHF. This chain connects TRBV3-1 (or the pseudogene TRBV3-2) to TRBJ1-6; D remains unclear. Germline V gene lookup returns CDR1 LGHDT and CDR2 YNNKEL (reference sequence). There are 14 residues in the CDR3. Trimming left V 6 bases short and J 0 bases short, with 6 bases between.

This chain joins TRBV28 and TRBJ2-1; 8 nucleotides line up with TRBD1. Per the germline V gene, CDR1 is MDHEN and CDR2 is SYDVKM. V gave up 3 bases and J gave up 7 bases; unmatched junction bases: 14. This CDR3 region has 17 residues. The CDR3 is CASSLGLGIRGLNEQFF. The CDR3 DNA reads as TGTGCCAGCAGTTTGGGACTGGGGATCAGGGGGCTGAATGAGCAGTTCTTC.

This clone showed up just a few times. The gene calls are TRBV19 and TRBJ1-1; TRBD1 is a possible D gene (6 bases). The CDR3 is made up of 14 amino acids. V dropped 7 bases and J dropped 5 bases, with 17 bases sitting between them. CDR1 and CDR2 from the germline V gene are LNHDA and SQIVND (reference sequence). The CDR3 DNA is TGTGCCAGTAAGGGGGGGCCCACCAAGACTGAAGCTTTCTTT. The encoded protein is CASKGGPTKTEAFF.

V gene TRBV28 combines with J gene TRBJ1-1; a weak D match, TRBD1 (6 bases). V lost 3 bases and J lost 2, with 19 bases in between. Germline lookup yields CDR1 MDHEN and CDR2 SYDVKM. The CDR3 length is 17 residues. The CDR3 reads CASSLTTGRSANTEAFF. CDR3 in DNA: TGTGCCAGCAGTTTGACAACAGGGAGATCGGCAAACACTGAAGCTTTCTTT. Complete variable domain (other parts from reference TRBV28 and TRBJ1-1): DVKVTQSSRYLVKRTGEKVFLECVQDMDHENMFWYRQDPGLGLRLIYFSYDVKMKEKGDIPEGYSVSREKKERFSLILESASTNQTSMYLCASSLTTGRSANTEAFFGQGTRLTVV.

The chain carries TRBV5-1 and TRBJ1-5, with 8 bases aligning to TRBD1. The CDR3 contains 15 residues. J lost 3 bases, V lost 3 bases, and 5 bases had no gene match. CDR1 SGHRS and CDR2 YFSETQ come from the germline V gene. The CDR3 spells CASSSTGDPNQPQHF. CDR3 DNA sequence: TGCGCCAGCAGCTCGACAGGGGACCCCAATCAGCCCCAGCATTTT.

The chain carries TRBV7-3 and TRBJ2-1; 7 nucleotides line up with TRBD1. The CDR3 sequence is 15 residues long. The V gene end was trimmed by 5 bases and the J gene end by 4 bases; junction bases not matched to a gene: 8. The germline gives CDR1 SGHTA, CDR2 FQGTGA. The CDR3 protein is CASSLAGTDYNEQFF. The CDR3 region has the DNA TGTGCCAGCAGCCTCGCCGGGACAGATTACAATGAGCAGTTCTTC.

The V and J genes are TRBV6-4 and TRBJ1-3; D not resolved. Trimming took off 2 bases at V and 2 bases at J, with 10 bases between the two ends. CDR3 length: 15 amino acids. Germline lookup yields CDR1 MRHNA and CDR2 SNTAGT. In DNA, the CDR3 is TGTGCCAGCAGTGACAGAGGACTCGCTGGAAACACCATATATTTT. It yields the protein CASSDRGLAGNTIYF.

The CDR3 region is CASSLSLVQNEQFF. CDR3 coding DNA: TGTGCCAGCAGTTTAAGTTTGGTACAGAATGAGCAGTTCTTC. The chain is built from TRBV28 and TRBJ2-1; D is ambiguous. With 2 bases removed from V and 7 bases from J, the gap between germline ends came to 12 bases. The CDR3 is 14 residues long. The germline V gene encodes CDR1 MDHEN and CDR2 SYDVKM.

The chain links TRBV7-8 to TRBJ2-3, with D tentatively TRBD1 (5 bases). V lost 2 bases to trimming and J lost 1 base, with 10 bases between them. This CDR3 comprises 15 residues. Per the germline V gene, CDR1 is SGHVS and CDR2 is FQNEAQ. The CDR3 sequence is CASSLQGLGTDTQYF. The DNA for the CDR3 is TGTGCCAGCAGCTTACAGGGCCTTGGCACAGATACGCAGTATTTT. Full variable domain (outside the CDR3, taken from reference TRBV7-8 and TRBJ2-3): GAGVSQSPRYKVAKRGQDVALRCDPISGHVSLFWYQQALGQGPEFLTYFQNEAQLDKSGLPSDRFFAERPEGSVSTLKIQRTQQEDSAVYLCASSLQGLGTDTQYFGPGTRLTVL.

The J gene is TRBJ1-1, the V gene TRBV3-1 (or the pseudogene TRBV3-2); D is perhaps TRBD1 (6 bases). V was clipped by 6 bases and J by 2 bases, with 16 bases between them. Germline V gene data show CDR1 as LGHDT and CDR2 as YNNKEL (reference sequence). The CDR3 loop spans 15 amino acids. The DNA of the CDR3 is TGTGCCAGCAGTCCGCCCGGACAGATTAACACTGAAGCTTTCTTT. It codes for CASSPPGQINTEAFF.

The J gene is TRBJ1-6, the V gene TRBV28; D is uncertain. The CDR3 covers 14 residues. With 8 bases removed from V and 9 bases from J, the gap between germline ends came to 17 bases. Germline V CDR1 and CDR2: MDHEN, SYDVKM. CDR3 DNA: TGTGCCAGCGGCTTAACGGAGGGCGGTTCACCCCTCCACTTT. As protein: CASGLTEGGSPLHF. The full variable domain, rest sourced from reference TRBV28 and TRBJ1-6, is DVKVTQSSRYLVKRTGEKVFLECVQDMDHENMFWYRQDPGLGLRLIYFSYDVKMKEKGDIPEGYSVSREKKERFSLILESASTNQTSMYLCASGLTEGGSPLHFGNGTRLTVT.